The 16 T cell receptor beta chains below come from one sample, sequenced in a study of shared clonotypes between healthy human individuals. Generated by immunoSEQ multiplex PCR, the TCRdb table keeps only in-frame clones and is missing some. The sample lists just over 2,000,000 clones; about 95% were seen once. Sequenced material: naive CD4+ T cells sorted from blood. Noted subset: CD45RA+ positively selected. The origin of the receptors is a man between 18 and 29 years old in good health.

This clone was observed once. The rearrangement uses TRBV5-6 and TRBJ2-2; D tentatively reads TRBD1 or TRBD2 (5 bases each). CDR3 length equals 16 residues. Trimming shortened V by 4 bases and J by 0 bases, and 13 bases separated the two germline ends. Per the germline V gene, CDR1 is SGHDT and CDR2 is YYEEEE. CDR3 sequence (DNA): TGTGCCAGCAGCCCCCCGGGACGGCCGAACACCGGGGAGCTGTTTTTT. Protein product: CASSPPGRPNTGELFF.

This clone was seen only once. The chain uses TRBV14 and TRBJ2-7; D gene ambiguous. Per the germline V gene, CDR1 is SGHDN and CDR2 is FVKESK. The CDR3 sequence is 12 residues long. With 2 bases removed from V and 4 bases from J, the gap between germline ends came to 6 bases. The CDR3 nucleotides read TGTGCCAGCAGCCAACTGAAGTACGAGCAGTACTTC. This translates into CASSQLKYEQYF.

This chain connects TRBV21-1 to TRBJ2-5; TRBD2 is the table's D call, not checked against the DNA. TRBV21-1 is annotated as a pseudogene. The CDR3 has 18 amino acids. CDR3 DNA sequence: TGTGCCAGCAGCGCCCGACTAGCGGGGACCCCCCACCAAGAGACCCAGTACTTC. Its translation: CASSARLAGTPHQETQYF.

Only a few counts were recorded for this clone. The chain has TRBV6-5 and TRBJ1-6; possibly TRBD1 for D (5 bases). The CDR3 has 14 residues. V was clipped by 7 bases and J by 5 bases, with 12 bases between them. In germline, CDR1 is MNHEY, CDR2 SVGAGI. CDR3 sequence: CASNSLGDNSPLHF. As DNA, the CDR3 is TGTGCCAGCAACAGCTTGGGGGATAATTCACCCCTCCACTTT.

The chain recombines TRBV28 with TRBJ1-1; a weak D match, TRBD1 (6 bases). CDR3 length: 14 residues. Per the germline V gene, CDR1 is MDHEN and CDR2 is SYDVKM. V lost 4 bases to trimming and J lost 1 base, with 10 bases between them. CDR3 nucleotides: TGTGCCAGCAGTTGGGGGGCCCCGAACACTGAAGCTTTCTTT. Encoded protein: CASSWGAPNTEAFF.

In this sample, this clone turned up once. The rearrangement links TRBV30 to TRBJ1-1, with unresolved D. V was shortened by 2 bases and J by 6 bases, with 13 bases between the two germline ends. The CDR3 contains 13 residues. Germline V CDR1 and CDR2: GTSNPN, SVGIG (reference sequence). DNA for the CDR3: TGTGCCTGGAGTTCGAGTTCTAGGTCTGAAGCTTTCTTT. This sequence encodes CAWSSSSRSEAFF.

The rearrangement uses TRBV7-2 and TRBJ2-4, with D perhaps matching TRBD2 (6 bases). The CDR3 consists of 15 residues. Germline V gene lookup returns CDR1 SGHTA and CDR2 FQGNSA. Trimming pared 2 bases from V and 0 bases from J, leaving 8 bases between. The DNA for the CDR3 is TGTGCCAGCAGCTTATGGGGGGTAGCCAAAAACATTCAGTACTTC. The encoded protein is CASSLWGVAKNIQYF.

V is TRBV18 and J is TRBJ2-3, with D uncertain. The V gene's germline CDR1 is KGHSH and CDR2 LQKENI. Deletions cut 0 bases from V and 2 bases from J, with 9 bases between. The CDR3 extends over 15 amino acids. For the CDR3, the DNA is TGTGCCAGCTCACCACCGGGAATCACCACAGATACGCAGTATTTT. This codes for CASSPPGITTDTQYF. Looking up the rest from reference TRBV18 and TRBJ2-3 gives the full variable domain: NAGVMQNPRHLVRRRGQEARLRCSPMKGHSHVYWYRQLPEEGLKFMVYLQKENIIDESGMPKERFSAEFPKEGPSILRIQQVVRGDSAAYFCASSPPGITTDTQYFGPGTRLTVL.

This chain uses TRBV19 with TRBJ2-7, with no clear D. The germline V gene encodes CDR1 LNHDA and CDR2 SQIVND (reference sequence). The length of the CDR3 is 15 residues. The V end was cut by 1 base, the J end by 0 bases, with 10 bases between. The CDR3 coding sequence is TGTGCCAGTAGTATAGCAGCGATTAGCTCCTACGAGCAGTACTTC. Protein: CASSIAAISSYEQYF.

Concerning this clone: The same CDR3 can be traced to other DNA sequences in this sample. The CDR3 nucleotides read TGCGCCAGCAGTGAGTCAGGATCGAACACTGAAGCTTTCTTT. Translated, it gives CASSESGSNTEAFF. V is TRBV10-1 and J is TRBJ1-1; D call uncertain. The length of the CDR3 is 14 residues. The ends were cut back, 0 bases at V and 1 base at J, with 6 bases in the middle. CDR1 is WNHNN and CDR2 is SYGVQD in the germline V gene (reference sequence).

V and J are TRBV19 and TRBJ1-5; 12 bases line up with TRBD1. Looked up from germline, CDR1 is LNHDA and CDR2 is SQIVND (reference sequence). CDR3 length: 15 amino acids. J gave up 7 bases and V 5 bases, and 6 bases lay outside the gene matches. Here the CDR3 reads CASSHGTGGSQPQHF. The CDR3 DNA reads TGTGCCAGTAGTCATGGGACAGGGGGCAGCCAGCCCCAGCATTTT.

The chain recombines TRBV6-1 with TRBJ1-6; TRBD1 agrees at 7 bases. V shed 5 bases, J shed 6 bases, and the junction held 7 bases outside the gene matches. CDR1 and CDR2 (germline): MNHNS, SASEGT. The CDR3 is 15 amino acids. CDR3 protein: CASSPGQAFNSPLHF. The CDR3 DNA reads TGTGCCAGCAGTCCCGGACAGGCGTTTAATTCACCCCTCCACTTT.

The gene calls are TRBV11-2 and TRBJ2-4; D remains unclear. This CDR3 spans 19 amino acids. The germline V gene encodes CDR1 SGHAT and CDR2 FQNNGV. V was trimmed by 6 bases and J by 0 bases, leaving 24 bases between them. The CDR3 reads CASRGSPWSNLLAKNIQYF. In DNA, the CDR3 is TGTGCCAGCAGGGGTAGCCCCTGGAGTAACCTCCTAGCCAAAAACATTCAGTACTTC.

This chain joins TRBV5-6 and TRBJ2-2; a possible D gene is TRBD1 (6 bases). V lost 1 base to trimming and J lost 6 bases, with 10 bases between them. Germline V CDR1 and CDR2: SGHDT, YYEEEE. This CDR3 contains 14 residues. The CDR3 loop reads CASSLTGIAGELFF. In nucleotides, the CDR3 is TGTGCCAGCAGCTTGACAGGGATCGCCGGGGAGCTGTTTTTT.

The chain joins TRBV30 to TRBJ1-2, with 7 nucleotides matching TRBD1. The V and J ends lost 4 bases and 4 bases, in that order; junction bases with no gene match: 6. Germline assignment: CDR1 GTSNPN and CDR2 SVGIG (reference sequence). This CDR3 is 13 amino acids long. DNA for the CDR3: TGTGCCTGGAAACATACAGGGGTCTATGGCTACACCTTC. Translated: CAWKHTGVYGYTF.

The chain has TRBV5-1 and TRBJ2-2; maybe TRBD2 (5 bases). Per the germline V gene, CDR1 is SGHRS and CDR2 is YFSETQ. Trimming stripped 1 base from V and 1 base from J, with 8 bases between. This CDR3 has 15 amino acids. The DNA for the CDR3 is TGCGCCAGCAGCTTGTGGAGCGGGAACACCGGGGAGCTGTTTTTT. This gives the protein CASSLWSGNTGELFF.